The 25 T cell receptor beta chains given below trace back to one sample, sequenced in a study of OX40 agonist ivuxolimab in advanced cancers. Method: immunoSEQ multiplex PCR; TCRdb's copy keeps in-frame clones and lacks some. Among 60,000 to 75,000 clones listed, 70% to 90% were seen once. Sequencing used CD4+ or CD8+ T cells sorted from blood, obtained in a trial of the OX40 agonist ivuxolimab. These receptors were taken from an adult with an advanced solid tumor such as melanoma, head and neck, liver or kidney cancer.

The chain recombines TRBV7-2 with TRBJ2-1, with 8 bases aligning to TRBD2. Per the germline V gene, CDR1 is SGHTA and CDR2 is FQGNSA. J was trimmed by 0 bases and V by 3 bases; bases with no gene match: 4. This CDR3 has 16 amino acids. As DNA, the CDR3 is TGTGCCAGCAGCTTTGGTAGCGGGGCCTCCTACAATGAGCAGTTCTTC. As protein: CASSFGSGASYNEQFF.

By proportion, this clone is medium-sized (0.01 to 0.1%). The rearrangement links TRBV28 to TRBJ1-2; TRBD1 might be the D (6 bases). V dropped 5 bases and J dropped 9 bases, with 13 bases sitting between them. Germline values: CDR1 MDHEN, CDR2 SYDVKM. The CDR3 extends over 12 amino acids. The CDR3 coding sequence is TGTGCCAGCAGTATGGGGGCGATGAGCTACACCTTC. Amino acid sequence: CASSMGAMSYTF.

This chain joins TRBV29-1 and TRBJ2-7; D may be TRBD2 (5 bases). V was trimmed by 4 bases and J by 4 bases, leaving 8 bases between them. The CDR3 length is 11 residues. Germline CDR1 reads SQVTM; CDR2 reads ANQGSEA. CDR3 DNA: TGCAGCGTTGGGGAGACATACGAGCAGTACTTC. Protein product: CSVGETYEQYF.

The gene calls are TRBV25-1 and TRBJ2-2; D gene uncertain. Deletions cut 2 bases from V and 1 base from J, with 14 bases between. This CDR3 contains 17 residues. Germline CDR1 is MGHDK and CDR2 is SYGVNS. CDR3 in amino acids: CASSERWAAQNTGELFF. CDR3 nucleotide sequence: TGTGCCAGCAGTGAACGTTGGGCTGCGCAGAACACCGGGGAGCTGTTTTTT.

The genes are TRBV7-8 and TRBJ1-5; possibly TRBD1 for D (6 bases). The CDR3 consists of 14 residues. V was cut by 6 bases and J by 3 bases, with 12 bases left in between. Germline V CDR1 and CDR2: SGHVS, FQNEAQ. The CDR3 is CASSPGQPNQPQHF. The CDR3 DNA reads as TGTGCCAGCAGTCCCGGACAGCCCAATCAGCCCCAGCATTTT.

The chain employs TRBV6-5 and TRBJ2-6, with D unresolved. The length of the CDR3 is 15 residues. Trimming removed 5 bases at V and 1 base at J, with 9 bases between. Germline V lookup: CDR1 MNHEY, CDR2 SVGAGI. CDR3 amino acids: CASSPRLSGANVLTF. CDR3 nucleotides: TGTGCCAGCAGTCCCCGTTTGTCTGGGGCCAACGTCCTGACTTTC.

Only one count was recorded for this clone. This sequence joins TRBV28 and TRBJ1-1; 9 bases map to TRBD1. Germline trimming cut 2 bases from V and 8 bases from J; bases unmatched to any gene: 6. The length of the CDR3 is 14 residues. Germline loops: CDR1 MDHEN, CDR2 SYDVKM. The CDR3 bases are TGTGCCAGCAGTTTACCCGGGACAGGGAAGGAAGCTTTCTTT. This gives the protein CASSLPGTGKEAFF.

The CDR3 region is CAWIYRSGYGNTEAFF. CDR3 DNA sequence: TGTGCCTGGATTTACAGGTCCGGGTACGGTAACACTGAAGCTTTCTTT. This rearrangement joins TRBV30 to TRBJ1-1; a possible D gene is TRBD1 (5 bases). The CDR3 is 16 residues long. Germline V lookup: CDR1 GTSNPN, CDR2 SVGIG (reference sequence). V was shortened by 4 bases and J by 2 bases, with 20 bases between the two germline ends.

The gene calls are TRBV28 and TRBJ2-6; TRBD1 aligns across 9 bases. CDR3 length: 16 residues. Germline loops: CDR1 MDHEN, CDR2 SYDVKM. The trim removed 5 bases at V and 3 bases at J, leaving 5 bases unmatched. The CDR3 DNA reads as TGTGCCAGCAGTCAGCTGACAGGGGGTGGGGCCAACGTCCTGACTTTC. Translated, it gives CASSQLTGGGANVLTF.

The V call is TRBV29-1, the J call TRBJ1-2; the match to TRBD1 covers 8 bases. The CDR3 has 14 residues. Germline V lookup: CDR1 SQVTM, CDR2 ANQGSEA. V dropped 6 bases and J dropped 2; count of bases not matched to a gene: 8. The CDR3 loop is CSVSGTGPNYGYTF. The CDR3 nucleotides read TGCAGCGTCAGCGGGACAGGACCGAACTATGGCTACACCTTC.

This clone showed up just once. The chain combines TRBV12-5 with TRBJ2-1; D unresolved. This CDR3 contains 18 residues. Trimming shortened V by 0 bases and J by 1 base, and 16 bases separated the two germline ends. Germline CDR1 reads LGHNT; CDR2 reads FRNRAP. The CDR3 DNA reads as TGTGCTAGTGGTTTGGTAATAACTAAGTTTGGGTCCTACAATGAGCAGTTCTTC. Translated, it gives CASGLVITKFGSYNEQFF.

The chain couples TRBV19 to TRBJ1-2; 12 nucleotides agree with TRBD1. CDR3 length: 17 residues. Trimming at V came to 4 bases and at J to 3 bases, leaving 9 bases not matched to a gene. The germline V gene has CDR1 LNHDA and CDR2 SQIVND (reference sequence). Here the CDR3 DNA reads TGTGCCAGTAGTACTCGGGACAGGGGGCTTCGGGACTATGGCTACACCTTC. Residues: CASSTRDRGLRDYGYTF.

This clone turned up a few times. The chain couples TRBV5-6 to TRBJ2-5; the match to TRBD2 covers 10 bases. V was pared by 2 bases and J by 5 bases, with 6 bases of the junction left unmatched. The CDR3 runs to 15 residues. Germline CDR1 is SGHDT and CDR2 is YYEEEE. CDR3 in amino acids: CASSFERGGVETQYF. The CDR3 DNA sequence: TGTGCCAGCAGCTTCGAGCGGGGGGGTGTGGAGACCCAGTACTTC.

This clone has a single count. This sequence joins TRBV28 and TRBJ2-3, with D tentatively TRBD2 (6 bases). Trimming shortened V by 2 bases and J by 0 bases, and 21 bases separated the two germline ends. The CDR3 sequence is 19 residues long. Germline V lookup: CDR1 MDHEN, CDR2 SYDVKM. The CDR3 region is CASSLVGGPRLTSTDTQYF. The CDR3 region has the DNA TGTGCCAGCAGTTTAGTGGGAGGCCCTCGGTTAACTAGCACAGATACGCAGTATTTT.

J is TRBJ1-6 and V is TRBV6-5; TRBD1 might be the D (5 bases). CDR1 is MNHEY, CDR2 SVGAGI, per germline. The V end lost 10 bases, the J end lost 7 bases, and 11 bases lay between the germline ends. This CDR3 spans 12 amino acids. The CDR3 loop is CATRGGNSPLHF. CDR3 bases: TGTGCCACACGGGGGGGAAATTCACCCCTCCACTTT.

The V gene is TRBV5-6, the J gene TRBJ2-3, with TRBD2 identical over 8 bases. Germline trimming cut 1 base from V and 2 bases from J; bases unmatched to any gene: 9. Per the germline V gene, CDR1 is SGHDT and CDR2 is YYEEEE. This CDR3 is built from 17 residues. The CDR3 DNA sequence: TGTGCCAGCAGCTTGCTTTGGGGACTAGTAGACACAGATACGCAGTATTTT. It yields the protein CASSLLWGLVDTDTQYF.

This clone was detected only a few times. The chain employs TRBV5-6 and TRBJ2-2; D is uncertain. The CDR3 is 16 residues long. V was pared by 4 bases and J by 1 base, with 14 bases between. From germline, CDR1 is SGHDT and CDR2 YYEEEE. In DNA, the CDR3 is TGTGCCAGCAGCCCATTAGGGCCGATGAACACCGGGGAGCTGTTTTTT. Protein: CASSPLGPMNTGELFF.

The gene calls are TRBV6-5 and TRBJ2-7; tentative D call: TRBD2 (6 bases). Germline-derived CDR1 and CDR2 are MNHEY and SVGAGI. The CDR3 consists of 15 residues. V dropped 7 bases and J dropped 1 base, with 17 bases sitting between them. This CDR3 reads CASTPDPGRSYEQYF. CDR3 in DNA: TGTGCCAGCACCCCGGACCCGGGGAGGTCCTACGAGCAGTACTTC.

The chain combines TRBV5-6 with TRBJ1-6; perhaps TRBD1 as D (5 bases). The CDR3 runs to 15 residues. With 4 bases removed from V and 8 bases from J, the gap between germline ends came to 16 bases. Germline values: CDR1 SGHDT, CDR2 YYEEEE. CDR3 DNA: TGTGCCAGCAGCCGCTCAGGGACGTACTATTCACCCCTCCACTTT. Amino acid sequence: CASSRSGTYYSPLHF.

The chain is built from TRBV7-2 and TRBJ2-7, with TRBD2 identical over 12 bases. This CDR3 has 15 residues. From germline, CDR1 is SGHTA and CDR2 FQGNSA. V shed 3 bases and J 4 bases; nucleotides not matched to a gene: 4. CDR3: CASSFLGTSGYEQYF. CDR3 DNA: TGTGCCAGCAGCTTCCTCGGGACTAGCGGGTACGAGCAGTACTTC.

The CDR3 DNA reads as TGCAGCGTTGAACACGGTGGACAGATCTATGGCTACACCTTC. It translates to CSVEHGGQIYGYTF. The chain has TRBV29-1 and TRBJ1-2; D is possibly TRBD1 (6 bases). The CDR3 is 14 residues long. The V end was cut by 2 bases, the J end by 4 bases, with 14 bases between. The germline CDR1 and CDR2 sequences are SQVTM and ANQGSEA.

The gene calls are TRBV4-1 and TRBJ2-6, with TRBD1 matching 7 bases. This CDR3 contains 18 residues. From germline, CDR1 is MGHRA and CDR2 YSYEKL. The J segment lost 0 bases and the V segment lost 0 bases, leaving 5 bases of the junction unmatched. The CDR3 nucleotides are TGCGCCAGCAGCCAAGAGGCCAGGGGGTCCTCTGGGGCCAACGTCCTGACTTTC. Its protein is CASSQEARGSSGANVLTF.

The chain recombines TRBV7-2 with TRBJ2-7; TRBD1 aligns across 11 bases. The CDR3 sequence is 13 residues long. The trim removed 6 bases at V and 6 bases at J, leaving 4 bases unmatched. CDR1 and CDR2 (germline): SGHTA, FQGNSA. In DNA, the CDR3 is TGTGCCAGCAGTTTCGGGACAGGGGGCGAGCAGTACTTC. Protein sequence: CASSFGTGGEQYF. The whole variable domain, remainder taken from reference TRBV7-2 and TRBJ2-7, is GAGVSQSPSNKVTEKGKDVELRCDPISGHTALYWYRQSLGQGLEFLIYFQGNSAPDKSGLPSDRFSAERTGGSVSTLTIQRTQQEDSAVYLCASSFGTGGEQYFGPGTRLTVT.

The chain links TRBV7-3 to TRBJ2-1, with TRBD2 matching 12 bases. The germline V gene has CDR1 SGHTA and CDR2 FQGTGA. The CDR3 has 16 amino acids. V shed 8 bases and J 4 bases; nucleotides not matched to a gene: 9. CDR3 nucleotides: TGTGCCAGCGGCCCCACTAGCGGGAGGATATACAATGAGCAGTTCTTC. This codes for CASGPTSGRIYNEQFF.

The chain is built from TRBV30 and TRBJ1-1, with D unclear. V lost 2 bases and J 2 bases, leaving 9 bases between the germline ends. This CDR3 contains 13 residues. Germline V gene lookup returns CDR1 GTSNPN and CDR2 SVGIG (reference sequence). CDR3 amino acids: CAWSQDLNTEAFF. The CDR3 coding sequence is TGTGCCTGGAGTCAGGACTTAAACACTGAAGCTTTCTTT. Full variable domain (rest looked up from reference TRBV30 and TRBJ1-1): SQTIHQWPATLVQPVGSPLSLECTVEGTSNPNLYWYRQAAGRGLQLLFYSVGIGQISSEVPQNLSASRPQDRQFILSSKKLLLSDSGFYLCAWSQDLNTEAFFGQGTRLTVV.